The source of this T cell receptor beta chain is a study of post-analysis software for immune sequencing data. General study results and limits: In multiple sclerosis, normalized Chao1 diversity was significantly below that of controls. In patients, TRBV5-6, TRBV5-1 and TRBV20-1 belonged to roughly 5 TRBV segments found more frequently than in controls.

TCR beta libraries were prepared from cDNA with unique molecular identifiers. Using its own MiXCR run on the PCR reads, TCRdb lists one record per CDR3 protein. The table includes roughly 800,000 distinct CDR3 sequences, 25% to 30% detected once. This clonotype was recorded a few times. Its antigen is undetermined. The CDR3 consists of 15 residues. The J segment lost 5 bases and the V segment lost 8 bases, leaving 7 bases of the junction unmatched. From germline, CDR1 is MNHNS and CDR2 SASEGT. The chain couples TRBV6-1 to TRBJ1-5, with TRBD1 matching 12 bases. Sequenced: blood. This sequence was found in a girl under 18 with multiple sclerosis. Written as DNA, the CDR3 is TGTGCCAGCTGTCGGGACAGGGGGCGGTATCAGCCCCAGCATTTT. Its translation is CASCRDRGRYQPQHF.